This T cell receptor beta chain was found in a study of OX40 agonist ivuxolimab in advanced cancers. For the study at large: Averaging roughly 60 years in age, with a range of roughly 20 to 80, the cohort was around 83% male.

Only in-frame clones appear in the TCRdb table, and some are missing; sequencing was by immunoSEQ multiplex PCR. The sample includes fewer than 55,000 clones, 65% to 90% of them seen just once. This CDR3 is 12 amino acids long. V lost 0 bases and J 6 bases, leaving 4 bases between the germline ends. The germline gives CDR1 LGHNA, CDR2 YSLEER. On this clone: Its specificity is not known.

Systemic immunosuppression or autoimmune disease history was grounds to exclude patients. Study findings and constraints: Both blood CD4+ and CD8+ T cells showed clonal growth by week 6 at 0.1 to 3.0 mg/kg.

The chain has TRBV4-3 and TRBJ2-3; D is unclear. Sequenced material: CD4+ or CD8+ T cells sorted from blood, taken in a trial of the OX40 agonist ivuxolimab. The clonotype comes from an adult with an advanced solid tumor such as melanoma, head and neck, liver or kidney cancer. The CDR3 coding sequence is TGCGCCAGCAGCCAAGACGGGGATACGCAGTATTTT. Translation: CASSQDGDTQYF.